This record looks at one T cell receptor beta chain sequence and its context. The length of the CDR3 is 15 residues. CDR1 and CDR2 from the germline V gene are MNHEY and SVGAGI. The V gene end was trimmed by 4 bases and the J gene end by 7 bases; junction bases not matched to a gene: 8. The sample comes from a study of blood T cell repertoires in COVID-19. For the study at large: PBMCs, B-cell-depleted T cells, or T cells provided the cDNA or gDNA that made up the material.

Per the original methods: Using reference gene primer amplification, nucleated cell counts were estimated. Here immunoSEQ multiplex PCR was the method, and the copy in TCRdb shows in-frame clones only, minus some. V, J and clone size are taken as reported in that table, and D and trimming were inferred from the DNA itself. The sample lists tens of thousands of clones, 85% to 95% occurring once. This sequence originates from a human donor with active COVID-19. The donor label of this sample is uncertain. The chain carries TRBV6-5 and TRBJ2-1; 9 nucleotides align to TRBD1. The specimen sequenced was peripheral blood. The CDR3 here is CASSSPGQGWNEQFF. CDR3 bases: TGTGCCAGCAGTTCCCCGGGACAGGGATGGAATGAGCAGTTCTTC.